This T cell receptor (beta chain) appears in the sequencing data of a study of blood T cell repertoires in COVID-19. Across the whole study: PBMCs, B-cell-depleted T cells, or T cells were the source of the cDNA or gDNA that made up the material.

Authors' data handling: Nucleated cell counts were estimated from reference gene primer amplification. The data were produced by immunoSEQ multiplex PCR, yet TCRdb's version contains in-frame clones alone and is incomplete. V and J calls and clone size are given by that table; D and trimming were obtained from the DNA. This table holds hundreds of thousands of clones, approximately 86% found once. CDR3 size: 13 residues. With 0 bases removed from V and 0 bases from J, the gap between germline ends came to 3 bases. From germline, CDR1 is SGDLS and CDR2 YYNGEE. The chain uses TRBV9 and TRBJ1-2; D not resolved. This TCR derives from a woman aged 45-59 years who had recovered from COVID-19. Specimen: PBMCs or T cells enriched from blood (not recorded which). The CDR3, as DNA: TGTGCCAGCAGCGTAGGTACTAACTATGGCTACACCTTC. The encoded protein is CASSVGTNYGYTF.